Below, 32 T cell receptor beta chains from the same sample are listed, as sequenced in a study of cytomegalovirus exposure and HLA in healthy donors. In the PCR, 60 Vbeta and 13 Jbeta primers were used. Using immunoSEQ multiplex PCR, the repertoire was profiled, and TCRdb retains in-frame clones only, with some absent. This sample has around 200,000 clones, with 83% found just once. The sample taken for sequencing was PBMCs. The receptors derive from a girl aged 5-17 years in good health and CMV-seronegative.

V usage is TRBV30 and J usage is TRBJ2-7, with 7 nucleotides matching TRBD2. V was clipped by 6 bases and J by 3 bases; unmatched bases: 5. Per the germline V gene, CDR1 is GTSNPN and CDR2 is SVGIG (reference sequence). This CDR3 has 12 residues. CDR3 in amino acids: CACSGRGYEQYF. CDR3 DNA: TGTGCCTGTTCGGGGAGGGGCTACGAGCAGTACTTC.

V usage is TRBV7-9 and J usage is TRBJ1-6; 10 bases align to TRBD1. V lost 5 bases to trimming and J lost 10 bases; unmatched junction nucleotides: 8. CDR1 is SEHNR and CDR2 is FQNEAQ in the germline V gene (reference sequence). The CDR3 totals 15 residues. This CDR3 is CASSPGTGVGSPLHF. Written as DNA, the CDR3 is TGTGCCAGCAGCCCCGGGACAGGGGTTGGATCACCCCTCCACTTT.

This chain's CDR3 is CSAASGLSYEQYF. The DNA for the CDR3 is TGCAGCGCCGCTTCCGGGTTATCCTACGAGCAGTACTTC. The V and J genes are TRBV29-1 and TRBJ2-7; no clear D. The germline V gene has CDR1 SQVTM and CDR2 ANQGSEA. Between the trimmed V and J ends, which lost 7 bases and 1 base, there was a span of 14 bases. The CDR3 is 13 residues long.

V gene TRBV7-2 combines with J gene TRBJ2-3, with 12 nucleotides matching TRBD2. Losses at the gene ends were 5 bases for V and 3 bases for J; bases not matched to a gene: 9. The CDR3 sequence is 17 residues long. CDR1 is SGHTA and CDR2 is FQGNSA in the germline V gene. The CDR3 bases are TGTGCCAGCAGCATCCCACGACTAGCGGGGGAGACAGATACGCAGTATTTT. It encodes CASSIPRLAGETDTQYF.

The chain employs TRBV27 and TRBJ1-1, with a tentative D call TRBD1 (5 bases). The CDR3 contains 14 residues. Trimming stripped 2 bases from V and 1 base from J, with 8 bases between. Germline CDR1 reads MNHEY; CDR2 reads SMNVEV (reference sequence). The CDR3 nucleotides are TGTGCCAGCAGTTTAGACAGACAGAACACTGAAGCTTTCTTT. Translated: CASSLDRQNTEAFF.

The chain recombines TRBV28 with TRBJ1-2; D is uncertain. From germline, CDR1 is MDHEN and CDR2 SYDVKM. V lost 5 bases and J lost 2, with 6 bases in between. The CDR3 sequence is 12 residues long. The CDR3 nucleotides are TGTGCCAGCAGTCCCCTGAACTATGGCTACACCTTC. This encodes CASSPLNYGYTF.

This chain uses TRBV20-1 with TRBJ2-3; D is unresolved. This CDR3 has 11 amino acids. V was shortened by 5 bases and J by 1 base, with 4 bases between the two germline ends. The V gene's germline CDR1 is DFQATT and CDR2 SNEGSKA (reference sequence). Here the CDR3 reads CSASRTDTQYF. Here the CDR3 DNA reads TGCAGTGCTTCTCGCACAGATACGCAGTATTTT.

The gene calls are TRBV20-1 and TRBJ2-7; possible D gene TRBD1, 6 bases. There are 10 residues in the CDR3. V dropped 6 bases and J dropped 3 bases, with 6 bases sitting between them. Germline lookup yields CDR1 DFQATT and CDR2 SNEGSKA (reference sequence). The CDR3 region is CSARGYEQYF. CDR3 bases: TGCAGTGCCAGGGGCTACGAGCAGTACTTC.

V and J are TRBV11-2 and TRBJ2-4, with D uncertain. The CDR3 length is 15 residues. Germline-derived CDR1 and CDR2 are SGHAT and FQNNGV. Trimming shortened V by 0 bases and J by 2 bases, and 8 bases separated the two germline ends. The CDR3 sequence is CASSLEPGPKNIQYF. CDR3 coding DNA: TGTGCCAGCAGCTTAGAGCCAGGCCCCAAAAACATTCAGTACTTC.

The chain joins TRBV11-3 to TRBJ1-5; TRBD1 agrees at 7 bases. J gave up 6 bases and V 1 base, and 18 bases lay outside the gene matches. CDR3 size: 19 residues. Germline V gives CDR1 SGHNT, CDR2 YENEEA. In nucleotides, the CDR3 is TGTGCCAGCAGCTTAGGCTTCGATAGGGGGCGCGACGATTGTCAGCCCCAGCATTTT. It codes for CASSLGFDRGRDDCQPQHF. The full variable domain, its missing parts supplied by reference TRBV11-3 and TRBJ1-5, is EAGVVQSPRYKIIEKKQPVAFWCNPISGHNTLYWYLQNLGQGPELLIRYENEEAVDDSQLPKDRFSAERLKGVDSTLKIQPAELGDSAVYLCASSLGFDRGRDDCQPQHFGDGTRLSIL.

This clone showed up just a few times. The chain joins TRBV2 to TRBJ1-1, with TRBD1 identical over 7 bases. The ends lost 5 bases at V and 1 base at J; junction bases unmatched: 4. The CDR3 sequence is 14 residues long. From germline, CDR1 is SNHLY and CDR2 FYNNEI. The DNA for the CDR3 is TGTGCCAGCAGTTCCAGACAGGGGAACACTGAAGCTTTCTTT. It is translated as CASSSRQGNTEAFF.

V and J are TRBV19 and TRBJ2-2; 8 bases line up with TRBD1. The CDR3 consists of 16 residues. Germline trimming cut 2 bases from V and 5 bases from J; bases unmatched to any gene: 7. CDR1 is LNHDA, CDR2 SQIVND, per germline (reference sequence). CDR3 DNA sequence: TGTGCCAGTAGTATAAAGCAGGGGGCTTATACCGGGGAGCTGTTTTTT. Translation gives CASSIKQGAYTGELFF.

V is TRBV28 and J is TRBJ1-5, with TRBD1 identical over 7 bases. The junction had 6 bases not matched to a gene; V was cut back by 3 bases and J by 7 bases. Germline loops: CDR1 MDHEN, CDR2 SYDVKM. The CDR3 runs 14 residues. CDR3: CASSFTGVYQPQHF. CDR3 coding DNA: TGTGCCAGCAGTTTTACAGGGGTTTACCAGCCCCAGCATTTT. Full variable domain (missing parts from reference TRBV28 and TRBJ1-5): DVKVTQSSRYLVKRTGEKVFLECVQDMDHENMFWYRQDPGLGLRLIYFSYDVKMKEKGDIPEGYSVSREKKERFSLILESASTNQTSMYLCASSFTGVYQPQHFGDGTRLSIL.

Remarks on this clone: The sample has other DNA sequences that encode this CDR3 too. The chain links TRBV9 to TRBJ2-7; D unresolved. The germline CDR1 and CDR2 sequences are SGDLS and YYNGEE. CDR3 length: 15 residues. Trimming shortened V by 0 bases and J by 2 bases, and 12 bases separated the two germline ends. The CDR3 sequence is CASSVGLDGAYEQYF. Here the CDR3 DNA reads TGTGCCAGCAGCGTAGGATTAGATGGTGCCTACGAGCAGTACTTC. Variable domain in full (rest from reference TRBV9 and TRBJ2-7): DSGVTQTPKHLITATGQRVTLRCSPRSGDLSVYWYQQSLDQGLQFLIQYYNGEERAKGNILERFSAQQFPDLHSELNLSSLELGDSALYFCASSVGLDGAYEQYFGPGTRLTVT.

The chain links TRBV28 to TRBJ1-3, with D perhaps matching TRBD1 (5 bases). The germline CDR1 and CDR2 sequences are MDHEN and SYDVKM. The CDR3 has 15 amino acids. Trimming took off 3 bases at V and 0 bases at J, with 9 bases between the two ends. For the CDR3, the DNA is TGTGCCAGCAGTTTTGGGGGGTCCTCTGGAAACACCATATATTTT. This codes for CASSFGGSSGNTIYF.

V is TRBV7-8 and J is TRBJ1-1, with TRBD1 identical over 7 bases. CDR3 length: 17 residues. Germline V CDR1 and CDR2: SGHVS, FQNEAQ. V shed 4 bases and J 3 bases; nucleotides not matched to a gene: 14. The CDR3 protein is CASSSSDRDSLYTEAFF. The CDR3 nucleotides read TGTGCCAGCAGCTCCTCGGACCGGGACAGCCTATACACTGAAGCTTTCTTT.

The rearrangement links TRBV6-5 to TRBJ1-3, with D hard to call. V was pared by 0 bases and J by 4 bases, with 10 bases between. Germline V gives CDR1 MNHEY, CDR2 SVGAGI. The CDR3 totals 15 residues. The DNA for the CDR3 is TGTGCCAGCAGTTACTCGGGGAGAAGAGGAAACACCATATATTTT. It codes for CASSYSGRRGNTIYF.

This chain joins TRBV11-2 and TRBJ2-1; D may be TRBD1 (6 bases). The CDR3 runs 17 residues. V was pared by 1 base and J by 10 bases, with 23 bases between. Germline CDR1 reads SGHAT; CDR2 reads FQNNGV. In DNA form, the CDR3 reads TGTGCCAGCAGCTTAGCAGATCCCGGCACAGGGCGAACGGAGCAGTTCTTC. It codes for CASSLADPGTGRTEQFF.

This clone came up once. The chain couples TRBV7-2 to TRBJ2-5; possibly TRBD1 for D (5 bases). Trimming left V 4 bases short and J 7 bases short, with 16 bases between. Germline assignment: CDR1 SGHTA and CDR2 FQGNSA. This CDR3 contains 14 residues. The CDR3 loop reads CASSSGHTRGTQYF. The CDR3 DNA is TGTGCCAGCAGCTCCGGACACACCCGAGGGACCCAGTACTTC.

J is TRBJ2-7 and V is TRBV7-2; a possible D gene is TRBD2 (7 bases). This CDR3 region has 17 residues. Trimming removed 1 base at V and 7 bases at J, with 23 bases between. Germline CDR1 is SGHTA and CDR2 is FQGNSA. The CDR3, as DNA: TGTGCCAGCAGCTTAGAGACAGGTGGATTCAGGGGAGGGGAGCAGTACTTC. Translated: CASSLETGGFRGGEQYF.

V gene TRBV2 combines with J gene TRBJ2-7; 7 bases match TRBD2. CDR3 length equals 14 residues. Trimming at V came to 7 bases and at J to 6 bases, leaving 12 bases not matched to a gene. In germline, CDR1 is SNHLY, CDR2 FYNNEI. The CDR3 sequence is CASKLTQRDPEQYF. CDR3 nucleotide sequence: TGTGCCAGCAAATTAACCCAGCGGGATCCCGAGCAGTACTTC.

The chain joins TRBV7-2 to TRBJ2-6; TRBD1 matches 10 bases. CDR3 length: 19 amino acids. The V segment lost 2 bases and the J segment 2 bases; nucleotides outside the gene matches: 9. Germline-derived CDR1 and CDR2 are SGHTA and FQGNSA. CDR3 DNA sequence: TGTGCCAGCAGCTTACTAGCACGGACAGGGGGTACTGGGGCCAACGTCCTGACTTTC. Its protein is CASSLLARTGGTGANVLTF.

The CDR3: CASSARTGRALDEQYF. CDR3 coding DNA: TGTGCCAGCAGCGCCCGCACCGGGAGGGCCCTCGACGAGCAGTACTTC. The chain links TRBV7-9 to TRBJ2-7; TRBD2 matches 8 bases. Per the germline V gene, CDR1 is SEHNR and CDR2 is FQNEAQ (reference sequence). CDR3 length equals 16 residues. V shed 5 bases and J 5 bases; nucleotides not matched to a gene: 14.

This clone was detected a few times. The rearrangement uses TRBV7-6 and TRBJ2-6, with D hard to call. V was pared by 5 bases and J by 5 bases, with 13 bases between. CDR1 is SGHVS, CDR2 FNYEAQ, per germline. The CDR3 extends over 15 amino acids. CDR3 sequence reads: CASSPDSIRANVLTF. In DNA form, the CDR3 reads TGTGCCAGCAGCCCCGACTCAATTCGGGCCAACGTCCTGACTTTC.

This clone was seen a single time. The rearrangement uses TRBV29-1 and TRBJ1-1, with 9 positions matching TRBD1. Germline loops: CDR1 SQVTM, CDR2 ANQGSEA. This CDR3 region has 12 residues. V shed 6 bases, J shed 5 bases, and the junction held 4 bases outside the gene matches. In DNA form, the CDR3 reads TGCAGCGTGGGACAGGGACGGACTGAAGCTTTCTTT. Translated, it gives CSVGQGRTEAFF. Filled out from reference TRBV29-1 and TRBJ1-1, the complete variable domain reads SAVISQKPSRDICQRGTSLTIQCQVDSQVTMMFWYRQQPGQSLTLIATANQGSEATYESGFVIDKFPISRPNLTFSTLTVSNMSPEDSSIYLCSVGQGRTEAFFGQGTRLTVV.

The CDR3 here is CASSLTPKGGQGPDTQHF. CDR3 DNA: TGTGCCAGCAGCTTGACTCCTAAAGGTGGACAGGGCCCAGATACGCAGCATTTT. The chain is built from TRBV7-2 and TRBJ2-3; TRBD1 matches 8 bases. Near its end, the DNA agrees better with TRBJ1-5, so the J call may be wrong. CDR3 length: 18 residues. Germline V gene lookup returns CDR1 SGHTA and CDR2 FQGNSA.

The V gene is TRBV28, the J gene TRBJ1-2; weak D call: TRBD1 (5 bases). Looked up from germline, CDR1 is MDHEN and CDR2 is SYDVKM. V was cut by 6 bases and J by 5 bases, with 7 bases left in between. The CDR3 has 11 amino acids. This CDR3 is CASRQVYGYTF. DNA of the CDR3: TGTGCCAGCAGACAGGTATATGGCTACACCTTC.

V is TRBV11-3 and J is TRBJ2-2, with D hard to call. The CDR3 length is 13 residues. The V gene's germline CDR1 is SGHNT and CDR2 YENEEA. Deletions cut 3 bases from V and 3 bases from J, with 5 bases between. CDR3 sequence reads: CASSFPDTGELFF. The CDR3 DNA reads TGTGCCAGCAGCTTTCCGGACACCGGGGAGCTGTTTTTT.

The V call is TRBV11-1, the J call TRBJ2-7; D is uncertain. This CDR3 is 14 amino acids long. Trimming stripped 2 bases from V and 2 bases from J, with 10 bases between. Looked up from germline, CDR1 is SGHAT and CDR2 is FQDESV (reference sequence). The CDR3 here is CASSLTAMAYEQYF. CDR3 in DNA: TGTGCCAGCAGCTTAACAGCAATGGCCTACGAGCAGTACTTC.

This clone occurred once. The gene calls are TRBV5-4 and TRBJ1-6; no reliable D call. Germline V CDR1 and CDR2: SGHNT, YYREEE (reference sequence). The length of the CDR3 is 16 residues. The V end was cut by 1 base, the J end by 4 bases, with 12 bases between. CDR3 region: CASSLMGFGYNSPLHF. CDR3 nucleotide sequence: TGTGCCAGCAGCTTGATGGGCTTCGGATATAATTCACCCCTCCACTTT. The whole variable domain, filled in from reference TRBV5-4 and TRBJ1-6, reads ETGVTQSPTHLIKTRGQQVTLRCSSQSGHNTVSWYQQALGQGPQFIFQYYREEENGRGNFPPRFSGLQFPNYSSELNVNALELDDSALYLCASSLMGFGYNSPLHFGNGTRLTVT.

This CDR3 reads CASTAGSPGNTIYF. The CDR3, as DNA: TGTGCCAGCACCGCGGGATCACCTGGAAACACCATATATTTT. This chain uses TRBV7-9 with TRBJ1-3; no firm D call. V lost 7 bases and J 2 bases, leaving 12 bases between the germline ends. Looked up from germline, CDR1 is SEHNR and CDR2 is FQNEAQ (reference sequence). The CDR3 runs to 14 residues.

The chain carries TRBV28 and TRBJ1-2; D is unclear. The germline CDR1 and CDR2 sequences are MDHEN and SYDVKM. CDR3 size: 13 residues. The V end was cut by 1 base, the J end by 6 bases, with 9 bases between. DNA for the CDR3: TGTGCCAGCAGTTTATCGCCGCTACATGGCTACACCTTC. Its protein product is CASSLSPLHGYTF.